The 8 T cell receptor beta chains given below trace back to one sample, sequenced in a study of regulatory T cells in long-lasting Graves disease. Building the TCR beta libraries relied on iRepertoire HTBI primers, and CDR3 regions underwent Arm-PCR. MiXCR, applied by TCRdb to the multiplex PCR reads, yields one record per CDR3 protein. The table shows about 420,000 distinct CDR3 sequences, with about a sixth occurring only once. Described time point: newly diagnosed GD, antithyroid drugs for less than 3 months. The TCR library was made from RNA extracted from PBMCs. This sample also appeared in a second study, on T cells in Graves' hyperthyroidism and ophthalmopathy.

Sequences were derived from peripheral blood mononuclear cells (PBMCs), sampled at new diagnosis, from a patient treated with antithyroid drugs. These receptors were taken from a woman under 30 with Graves disease.

This clonotype showed up many times. The chain employs TRBV28 and TRBJ2-1; 7 bases line up with TRBD1. V was pared by 8 bases and J by 2 bases, with 3 bases of the junction left unmatched. The CDR3 runs 13 residues. Looked up from germline, CDR1 is MDHEN and CDR2 is SYDVKM. In nucleotides, the CDR3 is TGTGCCAGCTTCCAGGGGGCCTACAATGAGCAGTTCTTC. It translates to CASFQGAYNEQFF. Full variable domain (remainder filled in from reference TRBV28 and TRBJ2-1): DVKVTQSSRYLVKRTGEKVFLECVQDMDHENMFWYRQDPGLGLRLIYFSYDVKMKEKGDIPEGYSVSREKKERFSLILESASTNQTSMYLCASFQGAYNEQFFGPGTRLTVL.

This clonotype was found many times. J is TRBJ2-2 and V is TRBV28; perhaps TRBD1 as D (5 bases). CDR3 size: 15 residues. In germline, CDR1 is MDHEN, CDR2 SYDVKM. V was shortened by 5 bases and J by 5 bases, with 15 bases between the two germline ends. Written as DNA, the CDR3 is TGTGCCAGCAGTAGTTTGGGGCCTGGGACCGGGGAGCTGTTTTTT. Translating gives CASSSLGPGTGELFF.

The chain employs TRBV29-1 and TRBJ1-1; D may be TRBD1 (5 bases). V dropped 4 bases and J dropped 8 bases, with 11 bases sitting between them. Germline V CDR1 and CDR2: SQVTM, ANQGSEA. The CDR3 contains 11 residues. This CDR3 reads CSVGGIGEAFF. DNA of the CDR3: TGCAGCGTTGGGGGCATTGGGGAAGCTTTCTTT.

This clonotype was counted many times. The CDR3 region is CATRASGIYEQYF. The CDR3 DNA reads TGTGCCACCAGAGCTAGCGGGATCTACGAGCAGTACTTC. The rearrangement joins TRBV15 to TRBJ2-7; 9 bases are shared with TRBD2. Losses at the gene ends were 6 bases for V and 3 bases for J; bases not matched to a gene: 3. The CDR3 sequence is 13 residues long. The germline gives CDR1 LNHNV, CDR2 YYDKDF (reference sequence).

At least ten counts were recorded for this clonotype. The CDR3 nucleotides read TGTGCCAGCAGCCATTACAGGGGGACGTCGACAGATACGCAGTATTTT. Its protein is CASSHYRGTSTDTQYF. The V and J genes are TRBV3-1 and TRBJ2-3; the match to TRBD1 covers 8 bases. Trimming at V came to 3 bases and at J to 3 bases, leaving 8 bases not matched to a gene. CDR1 and CDR2 from the germline V gene are LGHDT and YNNKEL (reference sequence). This CDR3 has 16 residues.

This clonotype has only a few counts. V usage is TRBV9 and J usage is TRBJ2-1, with 11 nucleotides matching TRBD2. The CDR3 has 16 residues. Losses at the gene ends were 3 bases for V and 5 bases for J; bases not matched to a gene: 7. The germline V gene encodes CDR1 SGDLS and CDR2 YYNGEE. CDR3 in DNA: TGTGCCAGCAGCGCAACTAGCGGGAGTTCCCACAATGAGCAGTTCTTC. It specifies CASSATSGSSHNEQFF.

This clonotype has a count of ten or more. The V call is TRBV12-3 or TRBV12-4, the J call TRBJ2-1; 8 bases agree with TRBD2. The CDR3 extends over 19 amino acids. V shed 1 base, J shed 3 bases, and the junction held 14 bases outside the gene matches. This CDR3 is CASSLGTGGLAGGYNEQFF. The DNA of the CDR3 is TGTGCCAGCAGTTTAGGGACCGGGGGTCTGGCGGGAGGCTACAATGAGCAGTTCTTC.

At least ten counts were recorded for this clonotype. The chain carries TRBV12-3 or TRBV12-4 and TRBJ1-1; D possibly corresponds to TRBD1 (5 bases). The CDR3 length is 14 residues. Deletions cut 5 bases from V and 1 base from J, with 11 bases between. The DNA of the CDR3 is TGTGCCAGCAGTCGTGACAGCCAGAACACTGAAGCTTTCTTT. Translation: CASSRDSQNTEAFF.